These 17 T cell receptor beta chains share one sample of origin, sequenced in a study (dated by TCRdb to about 2016). Libraries came from RT-PCR. The reads were generated on an Illumina MiSeq. The public sequencing data were trimmed at Q25 with fastp and processed into clonotypes with MiXCR by TCRdb, which kept only in-frame beta chains. Every CDR3 protein is listed once, alongside the most common genes and DNA of its rows. This sample holds hundreds of thousands of distinct CDR3 sequences; 11% to 15% were observed only once. 3% to 4.5% of the sample is held by the ten biggest clonotypes. The sequenced sample consisted of memory CD4+ T cells from blood. The receptors come from a female donor in good health, serving as a healthy control.

This rearrangement joins TRBV7-6 to TRBJ1-4; TRBD1 matches at 7 bases. CDR3 size: 13 residues. V shed 11 bases and J 5 bases; nucleotides not matched to a gene: 8. Germline assignment: CDR1 SGHVS and CDR2 FNYEAQ. The CDR3 is CAGNRGRNEKLFF. CDR3 DNA: TGTGCCGGCAACAGGGGACGAAATGAAAAACTGTTTTTT. Filled out from reference TRBV7-6 and TRBJ1-4, the complete variable domain reads GAGVSQSPRYKVTKRGQDVALRCDPISGHVSLYWYRQALGQGPEFLTYFNYEAQQDKSGLPNDRFSAERPEGSISTLTIQRTEQRDSAMYRCAGNRGRNEKLFFGSGTQLSVL.

This clonotype was counted ten times or more. V gene TRBV7-2 combines with J gene TRBJ2-5; 15 bases align to TRBD2. The CDR3 loop spans 16 amino acids. CDR1 is SGHTA, CDR2 FQGNSA, per germline. The V gene end was trimmed by 5 bases and the J gene end by 5 bases; junction bases not matched to a gene: 6. CDR3: CASSPWTSGGAETQYF. Written as DNA, the CDR3 is TGTGCCAGCAGCCCCTGGACTAGCGGGGGGGCGGAGACCCAGTACTTC.

This chain uses TRBV6-5 with TRBJ1-2; 10 bases map to TRBD1. Germline lookup yields CDR1 MNHEY and CDR2 SVGAGI. The CDR3 loop spans 18 amino acids. Losses at the gene ends were 6 bases for V and 0 bases for J; bases not matched to a gene: 13. CDR3 DNA: TGTGCCAGCAGGAGAATCCGGGACAGGGGCCCCTCTAACTATGGCTACACCTTC. It yields the protein CASRRIRDRGPSNYGYTF.

V usage is TRBV6-1 and J usage is TRBJ2-3; 12 positions agree with TRBD1. This CDR3 has 15 amino acids. V shed 4 bases, J shed 6 bases, and the junction held 5 bases outside the gene matches. The germline gives CDR1 MNHNS, CDR2 SASEGT. The CDR3: CASSAGTGGRDTQYF. In nucleotides, the CDR3 is TGTGCCAGCAGTGCGGGGACAGGGGGCAGGGATACGCAGTATTTT.

This clonotype was seen ten or more times. This chain links TRBV29-1 with TRBJ1-2; possibly TRBD1 for D (5 bases). CDR1 and CDR2 from the germline V gene are SQVTM and ANQGSEA. Trimming took off 5 bases at V and 8 bases at J, with 21 bases between the two ends. The CDR3 extends over 14 amino acids. CDR3 in DNA: TGCAGCGTTCTTCAGGACACAAGGGAGGGCGGCTACACCTTC. Its translation: CSVLQDTREGGYTF.

This clonotype has a count of ten or more. V is TRBV12-3 or TRBV12-4 and J is TRBJ2-2, with 7 bases matching TRBD1. V dropped 4 bases and J dropped 4; count of bases not matched to a gene: 0. CDR3 size: 13 residues. The chain's CDR3 is CASSWTGTGELFF. In DNA form, the CDR3 reads TGTGCCAGCAGTTGGACAGGCACCGGGGAGCTGTTTTTT.

This clonotype has a count of ten or more. The rearrangement uses TRBV20-1 and TRBJ2-5, with no clear D. Germline V lookup: CDR1 DFQATT, CDR2 SNEGSKA (reference sequence). The CDR3 length is 13 residues. Trimming cost V 3 bases and J 4 bases, with 12 bases left between them. As DNA, the CDR3 is TGCAGTGCTAGTGTATCCCGGGTAGAGACCCAGTACTTC. Translating gives CSASVSRVETQYF.

This clonotype was observed a handful of times. The gene calls are TRBV7-9 and TRBJ2-3, with TRBD2 matching 8 bases. The CDR3 loop spans 18 amino acids. J gave up 3 bases and V 5 bases, and 16 bases lay outside the gene matches. Looked up from germline, CDR1 is SEHNR and CDR2 is FQNEAQ (reference sequence). The CDR3 loop reads CASSRDFSGTGRTDTQYF. CDR3 DNA: TGTGCCAGCAGCCGGGACTTTAGCGGGACTGGGAGGACAGATACGCAGTATTTT.

This clonotype was detected ten times or more. The chain couples TRBV6-5 to TRBJ2-5; 12 bases fit TRBD1. CDR1 and CDR2 (germline): MNHEY, SVGAGI. This CDR3 spans 14 amino acids. Trimming at V came to 10 bases and at J to 4 bases, leaving 7 bases not matched to a gene. The CDR3 DNA sequence: TGTGCCACTCAAAGGGGACAGGGGGCAGAGACCCAGTACTTC. Protein: CATQRGQGAETQYF.

The V and J genes are TRBV6-1 and TRBJ1-5, with D perhaps TRBD1 (6 bases). In germline, CDR1 is MNHNS, CDR2 SASEGT. V gave up 4 bases and J gave up 4 bases, with 11 bases separating them. The CDR3 extends over 14 amino acids. The CDR3, as DNA: TGTGCCAGCAGTGTCTACGGACAGAATCAGCCCCAGCATTTT. Translating it yields CASSVYGQNQPQHF.

This clonotype came up many times. V is TRBV5-6 and J is TRBJ1-1, with D possibly being TRBD1 (5 bases). This CDR3 is built from 12 residues. The ends were cut back, 2 bases at V and 6 bases at J, with 8 bases in the middle. The germline V gene encodes CDR1 SGHDT and CDR2 YYEEEE. CDR3 sequence reads: CASSFQGAEAFF. Written as DNA, the CDR3 is TGTGCCAGCAGCTTTCAGGGAGCTGAAGCTTTCTTT.

The sample holds many counts of this clonotype. This chain joins TRBV20-1 and TRBJ2-1; 12 bases are a match to TRBD2. Germline CDR1 is DFQATT and CDR2 is SNEGSKA (reference sequence). CDR3 length equals 16 residues. With 3 bases clipped from V and 3 bases from J, the junction kept 6 bases outside the gene matches. The CDR3 sequence: CSASRSSGGDYNEQFF. The CDR3 region has the DNA TGCAGTGCTAGTCGGTCTAGCGGGGGGGACTACAATGAGCAGTTCTTC.

This clonotype was detected only a few times. J is TRBJ2-5 and V is TRBV5-1; D is possibly TRBD2 (6 bases). The V gene lost 1 base and the J gene lost 2 bases, with 12 bases spanning the gap. CDR1 and CDR2 from the germline V gene are SGHRS and YFSETQ. The CDR3 is 15 amino acids. The DNA for the CDR3 is TGCGCCAGCAGCTTGCCTCGAGGGACTCAAGAGACCCAGTACTTC. This codes for CASSLPRGTQETQYF.

This clonotype was observed at least ten times. The genes are TRBV6-6 and TRBJ1-2; 7 bases match TRBD1. The CDR3 is made up of 15 amino acids. J was trimmed by 2 bases and V by 2 bases; bases with no gene match: 5. Germline CDR1 reads MNHNY; CDR2 reads SVGAGI (reference sequence). The CDR3 sequence: CASSYVQGKNYGYTF. The CDR3 region has the DNA TGTGCCAGCAGTTACGTACAGGGGAAGAACTATGGCTACACCTTC.

This clonotype was picked up many times. The chain combines TRBV20-1 with TRBJ1-1; tentatively, D is TRBD1 (6 bases). The CDR3 spans 16 residues. The germline V gene encodes CDR1 DFQATT and CDR2 SNEGSKA (reference sequence). V lost 1 base, J lost 1 base, and 16 bases lay in between. CDR3 region: CSARAIEGGRNTEAFF. The CDR3 DNA reads as TGCAGTGCTAGAGCGATCGAGGGGGGGAGGAACACTGAAGCTTTCTTT.

The J gene is TRBJ1-1, the V gene TRBV24-1, with D hard to call. Trimming pared 7 bases from V and 1 base from J, leaving 12 bases between. The CDR3 is made up of 14 amino acids. The germline V gene has CDR1 KGHDR and CDR2 SFDVKD. The CDR3 nucleotides read TGTGCCACCAGCTCTACGACAAGGAACACTGAAGCTTTCTTT. This translates into CATSSTTRNTEAFF.

The V and J genes are TRBV2 and TRBJ1-1; perhaps TRBD1 as D (5 bases). V was cut by 8 bases and J by 7 bases, with 11 bases left in between. Per germline, CDR1 SNHLY and CDR2 FYNNEI. This CDR3 spans 11 amino acids. The chain's CDR3 is CASGRVDEAFF. Here the CDR3 DNA reads TGTGCCAGCGGCAGGGTCGATGAAGCTTTCTTT. Based on the CDR3 plus reference TRBV2 and TRBJ1-1, the full variable domain is EPEVTQTPSHQVTQMGQEVILRCVPISNHLYFYWYRQILGQKVEFLVSFYNNEISEKSEIFDDQFSVERPDGSNFTLKIRSTKLEDSAMYFCASGRVDEAFFGQGTRLTVV.